This TCR beta chain was sequenced in a study of blood T cell repertoires in COVID-19. Study-wide context: From the United States, Italy and Spain came samples of acute and convalescent COVID-19. Sample material is recorded as cDNA or gDNA derived from T cells, B-cell-depleted T cells, or PBMCs.

The CDR3 has 16 residues. V was clipped by 4 bases and J by 0 bases, with 14 bases between them. Looked up from germline, CDR1 is SGHTS and CDR2 is YDEGEE. In the study's own analysis: Amplified reference gene primers provided the basis for estimating nucleated cell counts. Using immunoSEQ multiplex PCR, the repertoire was profiled, and TCRdb retains in-frame clones only, with some absent. The V and J calls and clone size come from that table; D and trimming were worked out from the DNA. The table has 100,000 or so clones, approximately 92% seen once; the top ten hold around 5.7%. This clonotype was sampled from a man aged 70 or older with acute or convalescent COVID-19. J is TRBJ1-3 and V is TRBV5-8; TRBD1 might be the D (5 bases). Sequenced input: peripheral blood. In nucleotides, the CDR3 is TGTGCCAGCAGCACCGGACAAGTACTCTCTGGAAACACCATATATTTT. It translates to CASSTGQVLSGNTIYF.